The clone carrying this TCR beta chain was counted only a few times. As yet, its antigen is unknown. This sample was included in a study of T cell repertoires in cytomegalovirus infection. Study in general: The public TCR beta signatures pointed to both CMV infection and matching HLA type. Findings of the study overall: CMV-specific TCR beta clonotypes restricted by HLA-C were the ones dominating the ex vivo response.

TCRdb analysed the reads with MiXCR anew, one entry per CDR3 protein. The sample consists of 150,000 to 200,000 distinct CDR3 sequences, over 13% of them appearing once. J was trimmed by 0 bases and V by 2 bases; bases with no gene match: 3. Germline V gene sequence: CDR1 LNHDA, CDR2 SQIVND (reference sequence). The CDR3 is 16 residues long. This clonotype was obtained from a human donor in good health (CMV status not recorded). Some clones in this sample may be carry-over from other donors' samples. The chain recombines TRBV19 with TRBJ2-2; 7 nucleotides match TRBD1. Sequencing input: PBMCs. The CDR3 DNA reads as TGTGCCAGTAGTATAAGGGGACAGTCGAACACCGGGGAGCTGTTTTTT. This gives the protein CASSIRGQSNTGELFF.